These 17 T cell receptor beta chains originate from one sample sequenced in a study of T cells after yellow fever vaccination. TCRdb ran MiXCR on the 5' RACE reads and lists one entry per CDR3 protein. The profile shows 170,000 or so distinct CDR3 sequences, approximately 9.7% of them singletons. The material was CD8+ T cells sorted from PBMCs, obtained 45 days after the yellow fever booster vaccination. These receptors all stem from a man aged 18 to 30 who received the YFV17D yellow fever vaccine.

This clonotype was observed a handful of times. The rearrangement uses TRBV28 and TRBJ2-7; D call uncertain. The germline V gene encodes CDR1 MDHEN and CDR2 SYDVKM. This CDR3 comprises 14 residues. The V and J ends lost 5 bases and 1 base respectively, with 12 bases between them. CDR3 nucleotide sequence: TGTGCCAGCAGTCAGGCCTCGAGGTCCTACGAGCAGTACGTC. Translation gives CASSQASRSYEQYV.

This clonotype was counted a few times. The chain links TRBV6-2 or TRBV6-3 to TRBJ2-7, with D possibly matching TRBD2 (6 bases). The CDR3 sequence is 18 residues long. Germline V CDR1 and CDR2: MNHEY, SVGEGT. V gave up 2 bases and J gave up 6 bases, with 26 bases separating them. The CDR3 DNA sequence: TGTGCCAGCAGTTACGACCCAGGCCGGGACTCGGTACCGGCCGAGCAGTACGTC. Protein sequence: CASSYDPGRDSVPAEQYV.

At least ten counts were recorded for this clonotype. The chain couples TRBV27 to TRBJ2-7; TRBD1 aligns across 10 bases. Germline CDR1 MNHEY, CDR2 SMNVEV (reference sequence). The trim removed 3 bases at V and 2 bases at J, leaving 4 bases unmatched. This CDR3 is built from 15 residues. CDR3 loop: CASSFRDRGTYEQYF. Here the CDR3 DNA reads TGTGCCAGCAGTTTCCGGGACAGGGGAACCTACGAGCAGTACTTC.

In its sample, this clonotype was seen a few times. The chain is built from TRBV2 and TRBJ2-7, with D unclear. The CDR3 covers 12 residues. With 4 bases removed from V and 5 bases from J, the gap between germline ends came to 9 bases. Per the germline V gene, CDR1 is SNHLY and CDR2 is FYNNEI. This CDR3 reads CASSGWVHEQYF. The CDR3 region has the DNA TGTGCCAGCAGTGGTTGGGTACACGAGCAGTACTTC.

Ten or more counts support this clonotype. The chain combines TRBV6-5 with TRBJ2-1, with TRBD1 matching over 7 bases. The CDR3 is 13 residues long. V lost 8 bases, J lost 0 bases, and 1 base stayed unmatched. CDR1 and CDR2 (germline): MNHEY, SVGAGI. CDR3 sequence: CASRQGSYNEQFF. The CDR3, as DNA: TGTGCCAGCCGACAGGGCTCCTACAATGAGCAGTTCTTC.

This clonotype was found a few times. This chain connects TRBV15 to TRBJ2-4; D gene unclear. This CDR3 has 15 amino acids. Germline V lookup: CDR1 LNHNV, CDR2 YYDKDF (reference sequence). The V and J ends lost 0 bases and 3 bases respectively, with 9 bases between them. As DNA, the CDR3 is TGTGCCACCAGCAGAGACCGGGCCTTCAAAAACATTCAGTACTTC. As protein: CATSRDRAFKNIQYF. Together with reference TRBV15 and TRBJ2-4, the CDR3 gives the full variable domain: DAMVIQNPRYQVTQFGKPVTLSCSQTLNHNVMYWYQQKSSQAPKLLFHYYDKDFNNEADTPDNFQSRRPNTSFCFLDIRSPGLGDTAMYLCATSRDRAFKNIQYFGAGTRLSVL.

This chain joins TRBV12-3 or TRBV12-4 and TRBJ2-7; no definite D call. The CDR3 has 14 amino acids. V was cut by 7 bases and J by 0 bases, with 13 bases left in between. CDR3 DNA: TGTGCCAGCACCTACAGCATCGGCTCCTACGAGCAGTACTTC. Protein: CASTYSIGSYEQYF.

This clonotype turned up a few times. The CDR3 nucleotides read TGTGCCAGCAGTTGGGCCGGAGCCTCCTACGAGCAGTACGTC. This codes for CASSWAGASYEQYV. V and J are TRBV6-2 or TRBV6-3 and TRBJ2-7; D is unclear. Germline CDR1 and CDR2: MNHEY and SVGEGT. The CDR3 sequence is 14 residues long. V lost 4 bases and J 0 bases, leaving 10 bases between the germline ends.

In this sample, this clonotype turned up a few times. V and J are TRBV11-3 and TRBJ2-3; perhaps TRBD2 as D (6 bases). Between the trimmed V and J ends, which lost 5 bases and 6 bases, there was a span of 15 bases. The CDR3 spans 14 residues. The germline V gene encodes CDR1 SGHNT and CDR2 YENEEA. Here the CDR3 DNA reads TGTGCCAGCAGCCCATGGGGGGATAAGGATACGCAGTATTTT. Protein: CASSPWGDKDTQYF.

The chain is built from TRBV5-1 and TRBJ1-6, with TRBD1 identical over 7 bases. Germline CDR1 reads SGHRS; CDR2 reads YFSETQ. The CDR3 runs to 15 residues. Germline trimming cut 4 bases from V and 6 bases from J; bases unmatched to any gene: 7. The CDR3 region has the DNA TGCGCCAGCAGCCCCAGGGGGGGGGTTAATTCACCCCTCCACTTT. Translated, it gives CASSPRGGVNSPLHF.

This clonotype appeared a few times. The chain combines TRBV27 with TRBJ2-3; 9 bases line up with TRBD2. Germline CDR1 reads MNHEY; CDR2 reads SMNVEV (reference sequence). V dropped 3 bases and J dropped 2; count of bases not matched to a gene: 9. This CDR3 contains 17 residues. The CDR3 DNA reads as TGTGCCAGCAGTTTTGGTCCAGCGGGGGGCCCCACAGATACGCAGTATTTT. Its protein is CASSFGPAGGPTDTQYF.

This clonotype has a handful of counts. This chain joins TRBV12-3 or TRBV12-4 and TRBJ2-5; 7 bases match TRBD1. Germline trimming cut 5 bases from V and 5 bases from J; bases unmatched to any gene: 5. CDR3 length: 13 residues. CDR3 DNA: TGTGCCAGCAGTCCTACAGGGGCCGAGACCCAGTACTTC. Translating gives CASSPTGAETQYF.

This clonotype was counted between two and nine times. The genes are TRBV2 and TRBJ2-5; D call uncertain. CDR3 length equals 16 residues. The V and J ends lost 1 base and 5 bases respectively, with 17 bases between them. Germline loops: CDR1 SNHLY, CDR2 FYNNEI. CDR3 bases: TGTGCCAGCAGTGAAGAAAAGGCCTTAATGGGGGAGACCCAGTACTTC. Protein: CASSEEKALMGETQYF.

V gene TRBV4-1 combines with J gene TRBJ1-4; 7 bases agree with TRBD1. Trimming took 3 bases from V and 4 from J; bases not matched to a gene: 11. CDR1 is MGHRA, CDR2 YSYEKL, per germline. The CDR3 sequence is 17 residues long. The CDR3 region is CASSHMAVGQLNEKLFF. The CDR3, as DNA: TGCGCCAGCAGCCATATGGCTGTGGGACAGCTTAATGAAAAACTGTTTTTT.

The V gene is TRBV5-1, the J gene TRBJ2-3; the D gene is possibly TRBD2 (5 bases). The CDR3 runs 14 residues. Per germline, CDR1 SGHRS and CDR2 YFSETQ. V was cut by 9 bases and J by 2 bases, with 16 bases left in between. CDR3 amino acids: CATTSRESTDTQYF. The CDR3 coding sequence is TGCGCCACCACGTCGAGGGAGTCCACAGATACGCAGTATTTT.

The chain links TRBV13 to TRBJ1-2, with TRBD1 matching over 8 bases. Germline-derived CDR1 and CDR2 are PRHDT and FYEKMQ (reference sequence). The junction had 5 bases not matched to a gene; V was cut back by 4 bases and J by 4 bases. This CDR3 contains 14 residues. This chain's CDR3 is CASSSGQGFYGYTF. The CDR3 region has the DNA TGTGCCAGCAGCTCCGGACAGGGATTCTATGGCTACACCTTC.

The chain combines TRBV24-1 with TRBJ1-5; D uncertain. The CDR3 is 17 residues long. Trimming shortened V by 0 bases and J by 11 bases, and 22 bases separated the two germline ends. Germline V gene lookup returns CDR1 KGHDR and CDR2 SFDVKD. The CDR3 sequence: CATSDLRRAVIGGAQHF. Here the CDR3 DNA reads TGTGCCACCAGTGATTTGCGGCGGGCAGTCATCGGCGGGGCCCAGCATTTT.